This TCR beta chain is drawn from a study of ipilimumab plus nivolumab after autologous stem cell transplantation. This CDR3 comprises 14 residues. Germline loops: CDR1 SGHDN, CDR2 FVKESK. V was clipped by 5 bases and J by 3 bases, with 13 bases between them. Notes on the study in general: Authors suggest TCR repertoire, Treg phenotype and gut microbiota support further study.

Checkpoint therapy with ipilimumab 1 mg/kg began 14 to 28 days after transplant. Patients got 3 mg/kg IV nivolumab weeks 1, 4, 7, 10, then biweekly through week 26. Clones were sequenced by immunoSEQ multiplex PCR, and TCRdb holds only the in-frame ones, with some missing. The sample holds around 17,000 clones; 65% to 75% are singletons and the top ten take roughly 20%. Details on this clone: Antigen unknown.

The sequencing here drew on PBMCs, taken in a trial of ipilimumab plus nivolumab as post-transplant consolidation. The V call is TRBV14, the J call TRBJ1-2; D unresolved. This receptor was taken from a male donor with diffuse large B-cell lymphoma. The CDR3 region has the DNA TGTGCCAGCAGCGAATACGGACCCGACTATGGCTACACCTTC. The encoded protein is CASSEYGPDYGYTF.